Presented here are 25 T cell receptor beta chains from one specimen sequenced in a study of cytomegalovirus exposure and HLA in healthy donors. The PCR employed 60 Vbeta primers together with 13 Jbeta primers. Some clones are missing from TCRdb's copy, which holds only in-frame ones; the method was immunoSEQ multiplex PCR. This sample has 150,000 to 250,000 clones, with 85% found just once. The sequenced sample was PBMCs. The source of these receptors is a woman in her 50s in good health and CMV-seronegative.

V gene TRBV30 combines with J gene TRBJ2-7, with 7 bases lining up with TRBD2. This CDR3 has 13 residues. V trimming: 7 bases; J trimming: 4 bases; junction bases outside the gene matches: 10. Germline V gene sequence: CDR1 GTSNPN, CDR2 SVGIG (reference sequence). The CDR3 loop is CASRQSGVYEQYF. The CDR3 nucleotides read TGTGCCTCTCGCCAGAGCGGGGTATACGAGCAGTACTTC.

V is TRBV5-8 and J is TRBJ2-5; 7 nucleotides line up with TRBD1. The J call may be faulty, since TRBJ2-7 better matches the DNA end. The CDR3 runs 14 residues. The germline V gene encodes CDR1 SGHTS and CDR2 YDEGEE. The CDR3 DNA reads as TGTGCCAGCAGCTTGCCCGGGGACAGCTACGAGCAGTACTTC. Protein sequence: CASSLPGDSYEQYF.

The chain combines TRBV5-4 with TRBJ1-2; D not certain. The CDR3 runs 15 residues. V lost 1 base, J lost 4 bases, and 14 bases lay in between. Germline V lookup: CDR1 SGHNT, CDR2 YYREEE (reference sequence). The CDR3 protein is CASSLWAESPYGYTF. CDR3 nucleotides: TGTGCCAGCAGCTTGTGGGCAGAAAGCCCCTATGGCTACACCTTC.

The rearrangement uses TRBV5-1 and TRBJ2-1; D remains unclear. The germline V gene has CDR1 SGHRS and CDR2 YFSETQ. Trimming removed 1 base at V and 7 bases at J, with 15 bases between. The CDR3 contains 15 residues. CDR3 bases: TGCGCCAGCAGCTTGCCCCTCGTATCGCAGAATGAGCAGTTCTTC. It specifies CASSLPLVSQNEQFF.

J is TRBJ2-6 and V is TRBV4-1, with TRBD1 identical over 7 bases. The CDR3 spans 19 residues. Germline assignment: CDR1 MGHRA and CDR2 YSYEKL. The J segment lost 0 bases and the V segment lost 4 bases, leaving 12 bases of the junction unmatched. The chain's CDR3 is CASSRLRQGRFSGANVLTF. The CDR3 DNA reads TGCGCCAGCAGCCGCCTTAGACAGGGACGATTCTCTGGGGCCAACGTCCTGACTTTC.

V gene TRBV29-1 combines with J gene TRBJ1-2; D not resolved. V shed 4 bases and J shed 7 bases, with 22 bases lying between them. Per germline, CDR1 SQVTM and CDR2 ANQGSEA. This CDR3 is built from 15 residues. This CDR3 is CSVASVLDGSGGYTF. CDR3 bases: TGCAGCGTTGCCTCTGTCCTAGACGGCTCGGGTGGCTACACCTTC.

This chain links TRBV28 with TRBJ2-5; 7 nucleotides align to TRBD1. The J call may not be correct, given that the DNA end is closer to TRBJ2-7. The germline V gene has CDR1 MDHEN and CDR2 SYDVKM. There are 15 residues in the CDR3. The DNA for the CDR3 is TGTGCCAGCAGTTTGACAGGGATGAGATCCTACGAGCAGTACTTC. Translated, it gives CASSLTGMRSYEQYF.

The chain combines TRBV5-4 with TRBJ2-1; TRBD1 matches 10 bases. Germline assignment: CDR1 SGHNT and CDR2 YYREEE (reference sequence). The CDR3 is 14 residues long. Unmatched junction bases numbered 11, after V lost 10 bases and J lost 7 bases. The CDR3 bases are TGTGCCGAGCAAGGAGGGACAGGGGTAAATGAGCAGTTCTTC. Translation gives CAEQGGTGVNEQFF.

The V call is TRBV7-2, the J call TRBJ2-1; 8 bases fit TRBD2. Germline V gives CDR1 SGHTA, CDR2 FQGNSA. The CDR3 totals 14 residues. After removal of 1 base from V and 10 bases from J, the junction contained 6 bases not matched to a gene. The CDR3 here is CASSLDGRAREQFF. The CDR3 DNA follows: TGTGCCAGCAGCTTAGACGGGAGGGCCAGGGAGCAGTTCTTC.

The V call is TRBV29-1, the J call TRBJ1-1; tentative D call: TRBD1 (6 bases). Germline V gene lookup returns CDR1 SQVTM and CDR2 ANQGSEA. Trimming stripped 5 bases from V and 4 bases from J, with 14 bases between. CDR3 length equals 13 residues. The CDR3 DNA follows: TGCAGCGTTCCGGGACACCCGGGCACTGAAGCTTTCTTT. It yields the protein CSVPGHPGTEAFF.

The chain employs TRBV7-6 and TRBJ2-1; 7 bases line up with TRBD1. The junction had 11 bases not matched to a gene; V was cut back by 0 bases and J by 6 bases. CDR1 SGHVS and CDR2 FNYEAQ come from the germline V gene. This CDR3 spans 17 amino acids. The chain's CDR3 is CASSLALGGVLGNEQFF. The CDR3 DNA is TGTGCCAGCAGCTTAGCTTTAGGGGGCGTACTAGGCAATGAGCAGTTCTTC.

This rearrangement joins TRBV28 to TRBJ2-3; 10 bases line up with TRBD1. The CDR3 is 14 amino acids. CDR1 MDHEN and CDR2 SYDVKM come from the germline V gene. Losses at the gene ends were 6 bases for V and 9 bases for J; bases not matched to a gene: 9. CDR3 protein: CASSPQPGQGTQYF. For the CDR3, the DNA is TGTGCCAGCAGCCCGCAACCGGGACAGGGGACGCAGTATTTT.

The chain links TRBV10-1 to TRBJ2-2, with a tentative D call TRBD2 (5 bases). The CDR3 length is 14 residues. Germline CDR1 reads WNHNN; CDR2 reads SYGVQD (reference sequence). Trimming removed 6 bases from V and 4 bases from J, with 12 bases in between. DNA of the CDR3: TGCGCCAGCAGCGGGGAACGGGGCACCGGGGAGCTGTTTTTT. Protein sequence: CASSGERGTGELFF.

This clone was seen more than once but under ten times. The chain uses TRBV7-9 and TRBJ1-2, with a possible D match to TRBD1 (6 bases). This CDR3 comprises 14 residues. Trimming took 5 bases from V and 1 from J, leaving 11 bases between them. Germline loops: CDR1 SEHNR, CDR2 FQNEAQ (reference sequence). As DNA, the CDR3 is TGTGCCAGCAGCAGGGGGGGAAATAACTATGGCTACACCTTC. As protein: CASSRGGNNYGYTF.

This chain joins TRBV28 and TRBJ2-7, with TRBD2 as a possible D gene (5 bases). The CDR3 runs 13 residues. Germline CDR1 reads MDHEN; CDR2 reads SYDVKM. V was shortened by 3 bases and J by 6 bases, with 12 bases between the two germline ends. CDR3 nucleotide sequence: TGTGCCAGCAGTTTCGGGGATCTCGGCGAGCAGTACTTC. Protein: CASSFGDLGEQYF.

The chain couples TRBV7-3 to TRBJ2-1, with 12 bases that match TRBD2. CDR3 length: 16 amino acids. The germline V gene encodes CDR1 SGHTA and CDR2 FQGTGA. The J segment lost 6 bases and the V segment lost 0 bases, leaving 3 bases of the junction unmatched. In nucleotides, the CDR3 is TGTGCCAGCAGCTTAACCGGACTAGCGGGGCCCAATGAGCAGTTCTTC. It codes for CASSLTGLAGPNEQFF. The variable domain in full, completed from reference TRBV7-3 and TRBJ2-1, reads GAGVSQTPSNKVTEKGKYVELRCDPISGHTALYWYRQSLGQGPEFLIYFQGTGAADDSGLPNDRFFAVRPEGSVSTLKIQRTERGDSAVYLCASSLTGLAGPNEQFFGPGTRLTVL.

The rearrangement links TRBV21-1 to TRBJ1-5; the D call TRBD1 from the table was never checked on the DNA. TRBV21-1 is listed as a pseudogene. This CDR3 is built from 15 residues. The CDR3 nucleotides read TGTGCCAGCAGCGGCTTAGGGGATAGCAATCAGCCCCAGCATTTT. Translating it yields CASSGLGDSNQPQHF.

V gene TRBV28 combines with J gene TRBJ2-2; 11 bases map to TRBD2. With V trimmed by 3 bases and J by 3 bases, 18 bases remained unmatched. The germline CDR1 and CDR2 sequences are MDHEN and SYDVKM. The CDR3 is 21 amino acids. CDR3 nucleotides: TGTGCCAGCAGTTTTGTGAGACTAGCGGGACCCCGCGGTCGGTACACCGGGGAGCTGTTTTTT. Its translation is CASSFVRLAGPRGRYTGELFF.

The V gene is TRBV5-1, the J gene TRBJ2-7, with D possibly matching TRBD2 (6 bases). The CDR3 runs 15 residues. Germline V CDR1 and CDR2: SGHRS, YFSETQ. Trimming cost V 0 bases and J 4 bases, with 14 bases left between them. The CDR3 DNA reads TGCGCCAGCAGCTTGGCCGTAGCGGCGGTTTACGAGCAGTACTTC. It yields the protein CASSLAVAAVYEQYF.

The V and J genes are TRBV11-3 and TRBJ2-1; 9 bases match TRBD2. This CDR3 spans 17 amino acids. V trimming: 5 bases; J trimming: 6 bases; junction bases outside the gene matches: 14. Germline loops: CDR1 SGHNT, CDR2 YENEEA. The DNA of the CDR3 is TGTGCCAGCAGCCCTCGGCGGCGGGAGGGCCGGGGCAATGAGCAGTTCTTC. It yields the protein CASSPRRREGRGNEQFF.

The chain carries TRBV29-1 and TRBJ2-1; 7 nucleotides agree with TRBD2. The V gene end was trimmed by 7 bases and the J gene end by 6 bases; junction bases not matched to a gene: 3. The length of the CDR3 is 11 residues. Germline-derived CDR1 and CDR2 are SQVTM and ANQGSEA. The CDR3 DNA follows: TGCAGCGGCGGGGGAGGCAATGAGCAGTTCTTC. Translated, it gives CSGGGGNEQFF.

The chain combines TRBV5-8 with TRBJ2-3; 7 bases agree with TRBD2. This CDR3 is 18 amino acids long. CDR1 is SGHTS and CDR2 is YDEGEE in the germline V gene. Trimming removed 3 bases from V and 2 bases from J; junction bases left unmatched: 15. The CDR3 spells CASSSLAVRGRVTDTQYF. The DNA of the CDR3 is TGTGCCAGCAGCTCCCTAGCGGTTAGGGGACGGGTCACAGATACGCAGTATTTT.

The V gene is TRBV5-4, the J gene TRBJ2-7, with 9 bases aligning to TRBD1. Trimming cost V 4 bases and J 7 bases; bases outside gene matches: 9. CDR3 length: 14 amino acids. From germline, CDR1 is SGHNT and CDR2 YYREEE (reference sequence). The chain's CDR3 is CASSPGQGGVEQYF. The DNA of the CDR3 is TGTGCCAGCAGCCCGGGACAGGGAGGGGTGGAGCAGTACTTC.

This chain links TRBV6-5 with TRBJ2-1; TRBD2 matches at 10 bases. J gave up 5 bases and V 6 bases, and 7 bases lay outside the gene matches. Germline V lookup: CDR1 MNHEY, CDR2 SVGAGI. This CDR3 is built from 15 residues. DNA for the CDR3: TGTGCCAGCAGCCCAAGCGGGAGGGCCAACAATGAGCAGTTCTTC. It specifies CASSPSGRANNEQFF.

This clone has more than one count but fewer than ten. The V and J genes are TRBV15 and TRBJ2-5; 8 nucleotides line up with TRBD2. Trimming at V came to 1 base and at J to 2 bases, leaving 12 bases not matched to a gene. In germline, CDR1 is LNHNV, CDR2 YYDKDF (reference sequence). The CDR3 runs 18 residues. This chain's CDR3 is CATSRGRAGLGYQETQYF. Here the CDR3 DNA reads TGTGCCACCAGCAGAGGAAGGGCGGGACTAGGATATCAAGAGACCCAGTACTTC.